The next 4 T cell receptor beta chains were all read from a single sample in a study of T cells in Graves' hyperthyroidism and ophthalmopathy. TCR beta CDR3 regions were amplified from RNA transcripts. The TCR CDR3 first-round RT-PCR relied on the HTBI primer set. TCRdb independently ran MiXCR on the multiplex PCR reads; one entry per CDR3 protein. This table has about 320,000 distinct CDR3 sequences, around 17% appearing once. The sample comprised blood. These receptors all come from a man aged 30-40 years with Graves' hyperthyroidism.

This clonotype was seen a few times. The V and J genes are TRBV14 and TRBJ2-1; no reliable D call. Germline-derived CDR1 and CDR2 are SGHDN and FVKESK. V was shortened by 4 bases and J by 8 bases, with 12 bases between the two germline ends. The CDR3 is 13 amino acids. The DNA of the CDR3 is TGTGCCAGCAGCCGGTTCGGTGGGGATGAGCAGTTCTTC. Its protein product is CASSRFGGDEQFF.

This clonotype was observed at least ten times. The V gene is TRBV7-8, the J gene TRBJ2-1; the D is unclear. Germline CDR1 SGHVS, CDR2 FQNEAQ. With 2 bases removed from V and 8 bases from J, the gap between germline ends came to 1 base. The CDR3 length is 10 residues. As DNA, the CDR3 is TGTGCCAGCAGCTTACATGAGCAGTTCTTC. This sequence encodes CASSLHEQFF. The full variable domain, rest sourced from reference TRBV7-8 and TRBJ2-1, is GAGVSQSPRYKVAKRGQDVALRCDPISGHVSLFWYQQALGQGPEFLTYFQNEAQLDKSGLPSDRFFAERPEGSVSTLKIQRTQQEDSAVYLCASSLHEQFFGPGTRLTVL.

This clonotype was seen ten or more times. The chain links TRBV6-1 to TRBJ2-7; no clear D gene. The CDR3 is made up of 12 amino acids. Germline assignment: CDR1 MNHNS and CDR2 SASEGT. Trimming removed 2 bases at V and 1 base at J, with 3 bases between. The chain's CDR3 is CASSETSYEQYF. For the CDR3, the DNA is TGTGCCAGCAGTGAAACTTCCTACGAGCAGTACTTC.

This clonotype has a handful of counts. This chain uses TRBV10-1 with TRBJ2-7, with TRBD1 matching 7 bases. This CDR3 has 15 residues. Germline V lookup: CDR1 WNHNN, CDR2 SYGVQD (reference sequence). Trimming at V came to 3 bases and at J to 5 bases, leaving 10 bases not matched to a gene. CDR3 DNA sequence: TGCGCCAGCAGTGACCGAGACAGGGAATACGACGAGCAGTACTTC. Protein product: CASSDRDREYDEQYF.